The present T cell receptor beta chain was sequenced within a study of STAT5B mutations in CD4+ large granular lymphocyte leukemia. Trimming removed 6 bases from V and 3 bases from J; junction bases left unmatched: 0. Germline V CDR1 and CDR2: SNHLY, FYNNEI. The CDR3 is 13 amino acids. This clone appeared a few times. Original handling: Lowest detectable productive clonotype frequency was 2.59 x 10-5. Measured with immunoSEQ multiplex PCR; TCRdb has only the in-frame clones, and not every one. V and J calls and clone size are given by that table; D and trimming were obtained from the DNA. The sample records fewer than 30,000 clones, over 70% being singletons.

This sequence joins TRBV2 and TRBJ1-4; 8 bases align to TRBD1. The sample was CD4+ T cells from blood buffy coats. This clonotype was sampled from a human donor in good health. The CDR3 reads CASRTGANEKLFF. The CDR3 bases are TGTGCCAGCAGGACAGGGGCTAATGAAAAACTGTTTTTT.